The 25 T cell receptor beta chains in this list originate from one sample, sequenced in a study of blood T cell repertoires in COVID-19. Sequencing used immunoSEQ multiplex PCR; TCRdb keeps in-frame clones, though not all of them. The data contain about 230,000 clones, approximately 88% of them singletons. The specimen was peripheral blood. These receptors all come from a man aged 40-55 years with acute or convalescent COVID-19.

This clone was seen a single time. The chain combines TRBV7-9 with TRBJ2-7; TRBD2 aligns across 10 bases. Looked up from germline, CDR1 is SEHNR and CDR2 is FQNEAQ (reference sequence). The CDR3 loop spans 14 amino acids. Trimming cost V 10 bases and J 4 bases; bases outside gene matches: 10. The CDR3 DNA reads TGTGCCACCCAAGCGGGAGGGGATGCATACGAGCAGTACTTC. The encoded protein is CATQAGGDAYEQYF.

The chain recombines TRBV6-5 with TRBJ1-1; 9 bases fit TRBD1. CDR3 size: 13 residues. The V gene's germline CDR1 is MNHEY and CDR2 SVGAGI. V trimming: 6 bases; J trimming: 11 bases; junction bases outside the gene matches: 10. The CDR3 bases are TGTGCCAGCAGCTTCTCCCGGGACAGGGTGGCTTTCTTT. Its translation is CASSFSRDRVAFF.

The chain is built from TRBV4-1 and TRBJ2-7; 12 bases agree with TRBD2. The trim removed 3 bases at V and 5 bases at J, leaving 11 bases unmatched. CDR3 length: 17 residues. Per the germline V gene, CDR1 is MGHRA and CDR2 is YSYEKL. The CDR3 spells CASSHGLAGTKGDEQYF. In DNA, the CDR3 is TGCGCCAGCAGCCACGGACTAGCGGGAACTAAGGGCGACGAGCAGTACTTC.

For this clone: The junction shows a germline mismatch at one end, possibly a read error. The J gene is TRBJ2-7, the V gene TRBV14, with 12 bases aligning to TRBD1. Germline values: CDR1 SGHDN, CDR2 FVKESK. The length of the CDR3 is 14 residues. The CDR3 reads CASRQAGQGAAQYF. The CDR3 coding sequence is TGTGCCAGCAGACAAGCGGGACAGGGGGCTGCGCAGTACTTC. Full variable domain (missing parts from reference TRBV14 and TRBJ2-7): EAGVTQFPSHSVIEKGQTVTLRCDPISGHDNLYWYRRVMGKEIKFLLHFVKESKQDESGMPNNRFLAERTGGTYSTLKVQPAELEDSGVYFCASRQAGQGAAQYFGPGTRLTVT.

The chain is built from TRBV19 and TRBJ2-1; TRBD2 aligns across 12 bases. V was clipped by 2 bases and J by 8 bases; unmatched bases: 4. Germline V CDR1 and CDR2: LNHDA, SQIVND (reference sequence). This CDR3 has 15 amino acids. CDR3 in amino acids: CASSITSGRSDEQFF. The CDR3 bases are TGTGCCAGTAGTATAACTAGCGGGAGGAGCGATGAGCAGTTCTTC.

This sequence joins TRBV7-2 and TRBJ1-5, with D unresolved. The germline V gene encodes CDR1 SGHTA and CDR2 FQGNSA. This CDR3 is 14 amino acids long. Trimming cost V 2 bases and J 4 bases, with 9 bases left between them. Here the CDR3 reads CASSLSWRNQPQHF. The CDR3 DNA sequence: TGTGCCAGCAGCTTATCATGGAGGAATCAGCCCCAGCATTTT.

The CDR3 region has the DNA TGTGCCAGCAGCGTAGAAATGGCCCGGGGCACAGATACGCAGTATTTT. Translated: CASSVEMARGTDTQYF. This sequence joins TRBV9 and TRBJ2-3, with D hard to call. V dropped 0 bases and J dropped 1 base, with 12 bases sitting between them. The CDR3 is 16 amino acids. Looked up from germline, CDR1 is SGDLS and CDR2 is YYNGEE.

This chain links TRBV19 with TRBJ1-2, with D tentatively TRBD1 (5 bases). V was cut by 10 bases and J by 6 bases, with 18 bases left in between. In germline, CDR1 is LNHDA, CDR2 SQIVND (reference sequence). The CDR3 is 13 residues long. CDR3 coding DNA: TGTGCCACCCGTGGGGCCCGACGGCATGGCTACACCTTC. This gives the protein CATRGARRHGYTF.

This rearrangement joins TRBV14 to TRBJ1-2; no firm D call. The CDR3 length is 14 residues. The V and J ends lost 1 base and 4 bases respectively, with 10 bases between them. Germline CDR1 and CDR2: SGHDN and FVKESK. Here the CDR3 DNA reads TGTGCCAGCAGCCAAGTCAGCGTGGGCTATGGCTACACCTTC. Its translation is CASSQVSVGYGYTF.

The V call is TRBV18, the J call TRBJ2-1, with D uncertain. The CDR3 runs to 13 residues. The germline CDR1 and CDR2 sequences are KGHSH and LQKENI. With 8 bases removed from V and 1 base from J, the gap between germline ends came to 9 bases. DNA for the CDR3: TGTGCCAGCCTCGAGAGTTCCTACAATGAGCAGTTCTTC. Its translation is CASLESSYNEQFF.

The chain couples TRBV9 to TRBJ1-2; 9 bases are shared with TRBD1. Trimming cost V 1 base and J 2 bases; bases outside gene matches: 3. The CDR3 is 15 residues long. Germline V gene sequence: CDR1 SGDLS, CDR2 YYNGEE. CDR3 in amino acids: CASSVRDRENYGYTF. Written as DNA, the CDR3 is TGTGCCAGCAGCGTAAGGGACAGGGAAAACTATGGCTACACCTTC.

The chain employs TRBV29-1 and TRBJ1-4; no firm D call. Germline CDR1 reads SQVTM; CDR2 reads ANQGSEA. The CDR3 is 14 residues long. With 4 bases removed from V and 0 bases from J, the gap between germline ends came to 9 bases. CDR3 in amino acids: CSVVADATNEKLFF. CDR3 DNA: TGCAGCGTTGTAGCTGATGCAACTAATGAAAAACTGTTTTTT. Variable domain in full (rest from reference TRBV29-1 and TRBJ1-4): SAVISQKPSRDICQRGTSLTIQCQVDSQVTMMFWYRQQPGQSLTLIATANQGSEATYESGFVIDKFPISRPNLTFSTLTVSNMSPEDSSIYLCSVVADATNEKLFFGSGTQLSVL.

The V gene is TRBV6-1, the J gene TRBJ1-4; 7 positions match TRBD1. The germline gives CDR1 MNHNS, CDR2 SASEGT. The V gene end was trimmed by 3 bases and the J gene end by 4 bases; junction bases not matched to a gene: 2. This CDR3 is 14 amino acids long. The CDR3 DNA follows: TGTGCCAGCAGTGAGACAGGGAGTAATGAAAAACTGTTTTTT. This gives the protein CASSETGSNEKLFF.

A single count supports this clone. This rearrangement joins TRBV6-5 to TRBJ1-4, with a tentative D call TRBD1 (5 bases). The length of the CDR3 is 13 residues. Germline-derived CDR1 and CDR2 are MNHEY and SVGAGI. V lost 10 bases, J lost 8 bases, and 17 bases lay in between. CDR3 sequence: CATSIGAGEKLFF. CDR3 DNA sequence: TGTGCCACCTCGATAGGGGCGGGGGAAAAACTGTTTTTT.

The chain combines TRBV21-1 with TRBJ2-7; the table's TRBD2 call for D was not verified on the DNA. TRBV21-1 is flagged as a pseudogene. CDR3 length equals 15 residues. The CDR3 DNA sequence: TGTGCCAGCTCCCCGAGACTAGCGGGAGCCGACGAGCAGTACTTC. This encodes CASSPRLAGADEQYF.

This clone appeared a single time. The genes are TRBV6-1 and TRBJ1-2; D perhaps matches TRBD1 (5 bases). This CDR3 is 16 amino acids long. From germline, CDR1 is MNHNS and CDR2 SASEGT. Trimming took 0 bases from V and 5 from J, leaving 16 bases between them. Here the CDR3 reads CASSEALTGRPYGYTF. The DNA of the CDR3 is TGTGCCAGCAGTGAAGCGCTTACAGGACGCCCTTATGGCTACACCTTC.

This chain uses TRBV18 with TRBJ2-2; D perhaps matches TRBD2 (5 bases). V was clipped by 3 bases and J by 7 bases, with 6 bases between them. From germline, CDR1 is KGHSH and CDR2 LQKENI. This CDR3 has 12 residues. The CDR3 is CASSPEDGELFF. The CDR3 region has the DNA TGTGCCAGCTCACCGGAGGACGGGGAGCTGTTTTTT.

This chain uses TRBV6-4 with TRBJ2-3; maybe TRBD2 (5 bases). CDR3 length equals 14 residues. CDR1 and CDR2 (germline): MRHNA, SNTAGT. The V end lost 5 bases, the J end lost 0 bases, and 9 bases lay between the germline ends. CDR3 sequence: CASSPRGSTDTQYF. DNA for the CDR3: TGTGCCAGCAGTCCCCGGGGTAGCACAGATACGCAGTATTTT.

The rearrangement joins TRBV7-9 to TRBJ1-4, with D perhaps TRBD1 (6 bases). The CDR3 is made up of 14 amino acids. Germline CDR1 reads SEHNR; CDR2 reads FQNEAQ (reference sequence). V was shortened by 6 bases and J by 8 bases, with 16 bases between the two germline ends. CDR3 nucleotide sequence: TGTGCCAGCAGTCGGTCCGGGACAACAGAAAAACTGTTTTTT. Protein: CASSRSGTTEKLFF. Full variable domain (outside the CDR3, taken from reference TRBV7-9 and TRBJ1-4): DTGVSQNPRHKITKRGQNVTFRCDPISEHNRLYWYRQTLGQGPEFLTYFQNEAQLEKSRLLSDRFSAERPKGSFSTLEIQRTEQGDSAMYLCASSRSGTTEKLFFGSGTQLSVL.

This sequence joins TRBV28 and TRBJ2-1; 13 bases match TRBD2. From germline, CDR1 is MDHEN and CDR2 SYDVKM. The CDR3 is made up of 17 amino acids. V was clipped by 5 bases and J by 2 bases; unmatched bases: 6. The CDR3 DNA reads TGTGCCAGCAGTCCGAGGGGACTAGCGGGACCCTACAATGAGCAGTTCTTC. Translating gives CASSPRGLAGPYNEQFF. Supplemented by reference TRBV28 and TRBJ2-1, the full variable domain reads DVKVTQSSRYLVKRTGEKVFLECVQDMDHENMFWYRQDPGLGLRLIYFSYDVKMKEKGDIPEGYSVSREKKERFSLILESASTNQTSMYLCASSPRGLAGPYNEQFFGPGTRLTVL.

V and J are TRBV9 and TRBJ2-3, with 8 bases lining up with TRBD2. Germline values: CDR1 SGDLS, CDR2 YYNGEE. The ends lost 0 bases at V and 5 bases at J; junction bases unmatched: 5. This CDR3 region has 15 residues. The CDR3 coding sequence is TGTGCCAGCAGCGTAGAGGGTAGCGGGGTAGATACGCAGTATTTT. This gives the protein CASSVEGSGVDTQYF.

This clone was recorded a few times. The V gene is TRBV28, the J gene TRBJ2-1, with 15 nucleotides matching TRBD2. The CDR3 has 21 residues. The germline gives CDR1 MDHEN, CDR2 SYDVKM. V gave up 5 bases and J gave up 1 base; unmatched junction bases: 15. The DNA of the CDR3 is TGTGCCAGCAGTGTCCCCCCCCGAGGACTAGCGGGAGGGCCGTCCTACAATGAGCAGTTCTTC. This translates into CASSVPPRGLAGGPSYNEQFF.

The chain combines TRBV27 with TRBJ1-2; TRBD1 matches at 9 bases. CDR3 length equals 16 residues. CDR1 is MNHEY and CDR2 is SMNVEV in the germline V gene (reference sequence). V was pared by 2 bases and J by 7 bases, with 11 bases of the junction left unmatched. CDR3 coding DNA: TGTGCCAGCAGTTTACAACAGGGGGCTAGGTCCGCTGGCTACACCTTC. Translation gives CASSLQQGARSAGYTF.

V gene TRBV13 combines with J gene TRBJ2-7; 7 bases line up with TRBD1. Germline CDR1 is PRHDT and CDR2 is FYEKMQ (reference sequence). J gave up 4 bases and V 0 bases, and 3 bases lay outside the gene matches. This CDR3 has 14 amino acids. The CDR3 nucleotides are TGTGCCAGCAGCTTAGGAGACAGGGTGTACGAGCAGTACTTC. It is translated as CASSLGDRVYEQYF. The full variable domain, its missing parts supplied by reference TRBV13 and TRBJ2-7, is AAGVIQSPRHLIKEKRETATLKCYPIPRHDTVYWYQQGPGQDPQFLISFYEKMQSDKGSIPDRFSAQQFSDYHSELNMSSLELGDSALYFCASSLGDRVYEQYFGPGTRLTVT.

The chain is built from TRBV6-1 and TRBJ1-1; D is uncertain. This CDR3 comprises 12 residues. Germline V gene data show CDR1 as MNHNS and CDR2 as SASEGT. V was shortened by 2 bases and J by 7 bases, with 8 bases between the two germline ends. CDR3 coding DNA: TGTGCCAGCAGTGAAATCTCAGGTGAAGCTTTCTTT. Its protein is CASSEISGEAFF.